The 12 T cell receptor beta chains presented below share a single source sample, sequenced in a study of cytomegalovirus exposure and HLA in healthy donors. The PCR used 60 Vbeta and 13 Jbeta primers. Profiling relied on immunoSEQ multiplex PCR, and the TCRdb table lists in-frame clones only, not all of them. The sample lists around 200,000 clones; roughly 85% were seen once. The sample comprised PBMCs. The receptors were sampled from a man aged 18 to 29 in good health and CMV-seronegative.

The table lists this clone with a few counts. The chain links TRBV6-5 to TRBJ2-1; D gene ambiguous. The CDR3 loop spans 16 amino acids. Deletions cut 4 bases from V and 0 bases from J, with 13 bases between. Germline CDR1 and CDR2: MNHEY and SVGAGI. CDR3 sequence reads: CASSSRSASSYNEQFF. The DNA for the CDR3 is TGTGCCAGCAGTTCGAGGTCGGCCAGCTCCTACAATGAGCAGTTCTTC.

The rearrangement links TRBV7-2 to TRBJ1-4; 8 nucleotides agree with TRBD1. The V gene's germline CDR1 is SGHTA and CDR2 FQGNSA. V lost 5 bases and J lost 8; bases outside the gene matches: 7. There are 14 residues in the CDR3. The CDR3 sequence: CASSRTGSREKLFF. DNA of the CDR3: TGTGCCAGCAGCAGGACAGGGTCGCGGGAAAAACTGTTTTTT. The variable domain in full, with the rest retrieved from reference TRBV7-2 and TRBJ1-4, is GAGVSQSPSNKVTEKGKDVELRCDPISGHTALYWYRQSLGQGLEFLIYFQGNSAPDKSGLPSDRFSAERTGGSVSTLTIQRTQQEDSAVYLCASSRTGSREKLFFGSGTQLSVL.

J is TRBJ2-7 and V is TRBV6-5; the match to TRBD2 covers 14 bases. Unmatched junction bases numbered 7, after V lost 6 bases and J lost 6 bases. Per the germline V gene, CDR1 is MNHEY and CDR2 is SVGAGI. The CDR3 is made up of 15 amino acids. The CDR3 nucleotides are TGTGCCAGCAGGACGACTAGCGGGAGGGCGTCCGAGCAGTACTTC. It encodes CASRTTSGRASEQYF.

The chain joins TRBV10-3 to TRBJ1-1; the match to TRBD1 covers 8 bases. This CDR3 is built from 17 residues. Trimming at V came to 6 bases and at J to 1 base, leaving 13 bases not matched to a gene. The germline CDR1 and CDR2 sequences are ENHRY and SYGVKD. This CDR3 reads CAIRVDRGDKGNTEAFF. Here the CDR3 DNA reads TGTGCCATCAGAGTAGACAGGGGTGACAAAGGGAACACTGAAGCTTTCTTT.

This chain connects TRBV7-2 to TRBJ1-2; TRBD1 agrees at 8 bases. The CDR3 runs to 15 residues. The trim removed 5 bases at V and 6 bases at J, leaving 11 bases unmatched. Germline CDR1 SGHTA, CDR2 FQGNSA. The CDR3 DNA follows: TGTGCCAGCAGCCCCTACCGGACAGGGCTAGATGGCTACACCTTC. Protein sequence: CASSPYRTGLDGYTF.

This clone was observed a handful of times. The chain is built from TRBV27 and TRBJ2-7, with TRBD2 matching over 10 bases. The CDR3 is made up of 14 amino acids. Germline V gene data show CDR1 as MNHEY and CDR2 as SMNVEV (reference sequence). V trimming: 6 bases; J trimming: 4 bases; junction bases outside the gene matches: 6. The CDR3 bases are TGTGCCAGCAGCCCCGGGACTAGCGTGTACGAGCAGTACTTC. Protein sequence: CASSPGTSVYEQYF.

The CDR3 coding sequence is TGTGCCAGCAGTTCCCCCAGTAGCGGGAGCCCCTACGAGCAGTACTTC. Translating it yields CASSSPSSGSPYEQYF. The chain is built from TRBV27 and TRBJ2-7; 9 bases match TRBD2. CDR3 length equals 16 residues. The germline gives CDR1 MNHEY, CDR2 SMNVEV (reference sequence). Trimming at V came to 4 bases and at J to 2 bases, leaving 9 bases not matched to a gene.

CDR3 coding DNA: TGTGCCAGCAGTCTGGACATTACCCTTTACGAGCAGTACTTC. Translated: CASSLDITLYEQYF. The rearrangement uses TRBV28 and TRBJ2-7; weak D call: TRBD1 (5 bases). CDR3 length: 14 residues. Looked up from germline, CDR1 is MDHEN and CDR2 is SYDVKM. Trimming shortened V by 5 bases and J by 4 bases, and 15 bases separated the two germline ends.

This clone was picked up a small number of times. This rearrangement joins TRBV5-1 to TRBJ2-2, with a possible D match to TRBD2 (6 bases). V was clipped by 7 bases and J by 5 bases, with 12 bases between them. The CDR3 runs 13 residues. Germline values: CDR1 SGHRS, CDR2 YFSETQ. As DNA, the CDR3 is TGCGCCAGCGCCCGGGGGAGTACCGGGGAGCTGTTTTTT. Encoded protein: CASARGSTGELFF.

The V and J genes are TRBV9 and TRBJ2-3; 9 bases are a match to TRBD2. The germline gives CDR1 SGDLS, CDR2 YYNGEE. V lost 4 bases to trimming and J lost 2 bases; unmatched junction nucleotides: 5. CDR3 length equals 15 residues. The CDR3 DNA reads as TGTGCCAGCAGCCTGGCTAGCGGGGTCACAGATACGCAGTATTTT. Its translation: CASSLASGVTDTQYF.

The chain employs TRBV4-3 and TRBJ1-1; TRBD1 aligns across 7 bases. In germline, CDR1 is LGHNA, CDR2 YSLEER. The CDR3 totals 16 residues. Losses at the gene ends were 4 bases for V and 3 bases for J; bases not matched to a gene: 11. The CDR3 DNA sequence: TGCGCCAGCAGCCCTCAAGTGGACAGGACGCACACTGAAGCTTTCTTT. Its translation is CASSPQVDRTHTEAFF.

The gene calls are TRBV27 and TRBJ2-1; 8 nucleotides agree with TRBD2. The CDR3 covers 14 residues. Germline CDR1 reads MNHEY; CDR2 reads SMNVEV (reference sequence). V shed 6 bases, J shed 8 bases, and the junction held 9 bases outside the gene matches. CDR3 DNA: TGTGCCAGCAGGCCTGGGACTAGTTCGCATGAGCAGTTCTTC. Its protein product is CASRPGTSSHEQFF.